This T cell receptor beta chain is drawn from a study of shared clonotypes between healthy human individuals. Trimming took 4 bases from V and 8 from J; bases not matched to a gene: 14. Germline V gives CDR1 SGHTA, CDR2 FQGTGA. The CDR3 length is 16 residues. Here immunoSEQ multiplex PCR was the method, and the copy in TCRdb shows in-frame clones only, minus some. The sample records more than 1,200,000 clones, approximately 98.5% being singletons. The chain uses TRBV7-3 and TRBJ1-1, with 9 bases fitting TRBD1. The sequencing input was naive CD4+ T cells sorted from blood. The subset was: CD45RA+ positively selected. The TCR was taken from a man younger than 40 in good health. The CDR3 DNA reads TGTGCCAGCAGCTCCCAGGAAGCGGGACAGGGTATCGAAGCTTTCTTT. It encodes CASSSQEAGQGIEAFF.